The source of this T cell receptor beta chain is a study of cytomegalovirus exposure and HLA in healthy donors. Details on this clone: What it binds is not known.

The ends lost 0 bases at V and 10 bases at J; junction bases unmatched: 5. The germline CDR1 and CDR2 sequences are GTSNPN and SVGIG (reference sequence). The CDR3 runs to 13 residues. Study-level points and caveats: Associated with cytomegalovirus, according to the listing, were 150 to 200 TCR beta chains. With later analysis, a missense DCLRE1C variant became linked to TCR beta V- and J-gene trimming. A later analysis showed HLA-associated TCR beta chains outstripping equally common others in clonal expansion.

The PCR was carried out with 60 Vbeta primers and 13 Jbeta primers. The protocol was immunoSEQ multiplex PCR, while the TCRdb copy is restricted to in-frame clones and leaves out a portion. Of around 130,000 clones listed, 75% to 85% were seen once; the top ten hold around 3%. The rearrangement links TRBV30 to TRBJ2-1; 8 bases align to TRBD2. The material sequenced was PBMCs. This sequence originates from a male donor in good health and CMV-seronegative. The CDR3 loop reads CAWSVLVAGEQFF. CDR3 nucleotides: TGTGCCTGGAGTGTACTGGTAGCGGGGGAGCAGTTCTTC. Full variable domain (missing parts from reference TRBV30 and TRBJ2-1): SQTIHQWPATLVQPVGSPLSLECTVEGTSNPNLYWYRQAAGRGLQLLFYSVGIGQISSEVPQNLSASRPQDRQFILSSKKLLLSDSGFYLCAWSVLVAGEQFFGPGTRLTVL.